The subject of this entry is one TCR beta chain. Its antigen is still unknown. The data are from a study of T cell responses to AZD1222 COVID-19 vaccine. Some clones are missing from TCRdb's copy, which holds only in-frame ones; the method was immunoSEQ multiplex PCR. Found here are about 130,000 clones, approximately 95% of them singletons; the top ten hold 6.5% to 8%. General observations from the study: At study baseline, merely a handful of AZD1222 recipients were seropositive.

Unmatched junction bases numbered 10, after V lost 6 bases and J lost 3 bases. Germline V gene sequence: CDR1 SGHTA, CDR2 FQGNSA. This CDR3 contains 16 residues. The sequence was obtained from an adult who received the AZD1222 COVID-19 vaccine. The chain is built from TRBV7-2 and TRBJ2-1, with 8 bases identical to TRBD2. The specimen was peripheral blood, collected 28 days after the second AZD1222 dose. CDR3: CASSFSGGEVYNEQFF. The CDR3 DNA is TGTGCCAGCAGTTTCAGCGGGGGCGAGGTCTACAATGAGCAGTTCTTC.